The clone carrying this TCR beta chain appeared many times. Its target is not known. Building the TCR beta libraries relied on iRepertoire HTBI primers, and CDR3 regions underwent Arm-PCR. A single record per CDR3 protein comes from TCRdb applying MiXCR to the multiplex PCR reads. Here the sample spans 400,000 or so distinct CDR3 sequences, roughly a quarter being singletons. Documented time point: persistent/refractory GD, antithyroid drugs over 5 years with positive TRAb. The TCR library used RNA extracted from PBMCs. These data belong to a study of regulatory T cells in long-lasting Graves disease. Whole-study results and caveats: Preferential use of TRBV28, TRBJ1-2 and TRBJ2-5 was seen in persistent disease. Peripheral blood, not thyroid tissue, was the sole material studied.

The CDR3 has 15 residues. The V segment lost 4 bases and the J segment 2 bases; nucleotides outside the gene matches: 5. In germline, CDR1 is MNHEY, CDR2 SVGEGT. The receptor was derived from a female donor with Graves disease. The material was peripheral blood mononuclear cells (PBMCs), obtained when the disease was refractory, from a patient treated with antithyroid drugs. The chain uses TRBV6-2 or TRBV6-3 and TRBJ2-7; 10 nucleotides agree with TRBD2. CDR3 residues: CASSSRTSGTYEQYF. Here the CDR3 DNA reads TGTGCCAGCAGTTCAAGGACTAGCGGCACCTACGAGCAGTACTTC.